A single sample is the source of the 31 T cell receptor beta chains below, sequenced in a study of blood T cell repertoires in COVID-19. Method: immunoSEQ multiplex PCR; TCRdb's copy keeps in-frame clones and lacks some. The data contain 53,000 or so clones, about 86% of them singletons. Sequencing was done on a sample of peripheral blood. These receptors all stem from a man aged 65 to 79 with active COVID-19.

The CDR3 nucleotides are TGTGCCAGCAGCCCGACTAGCTCCTACAATGAGCAGTTCTTC. Protein product: CASSPTSSYNEQFF. The chain couples TRBV9 to TRBJ2-1, with a weak D call TRBD2 (6 bases). CDR3 size: 14 residues. Germline V CDR1 and CDR2: SGDLS, YYNGEE. The V end was cut by 4 bases, the J end by 0 bases, with 8 bases between.

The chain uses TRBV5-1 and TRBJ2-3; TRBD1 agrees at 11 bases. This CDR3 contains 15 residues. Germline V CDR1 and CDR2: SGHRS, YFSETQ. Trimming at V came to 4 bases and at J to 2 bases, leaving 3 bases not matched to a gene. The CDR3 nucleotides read TGCGCCAGCAGCACGGGACAGGGGGTCACAGATACGCAGTATTTT. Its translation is CASSTGQGVTDTQYF.

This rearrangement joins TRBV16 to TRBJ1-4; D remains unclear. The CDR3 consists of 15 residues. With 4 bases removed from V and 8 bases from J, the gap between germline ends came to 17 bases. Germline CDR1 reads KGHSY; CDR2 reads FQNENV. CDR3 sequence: CASSRVGLRREKLFF. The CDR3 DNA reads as TGTGCCAGCAGCCGGGTTGGTCTTCGGCGGGAAAAACTGTTTTTT.

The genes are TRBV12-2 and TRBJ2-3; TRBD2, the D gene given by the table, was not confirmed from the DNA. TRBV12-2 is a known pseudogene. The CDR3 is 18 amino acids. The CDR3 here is CASRLALGRGGCTDTQYF. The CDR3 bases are TGTGCAAGTCGCTTAGCCCTCGGGCGGGGGGGCTGCACAGATACGCAGTATTTT.

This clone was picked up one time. As DNA, the CDR3 is TGTGCTAGTGGTTTGACCCCTCTCGCCGGGACCAGGGGGGAGACCCAGTACTTC. Protein product: CASGLTPLAGTRGETQYF. The gene calls are TRBV12-5 and TRBJ2-5; 7 nucleotides align to TRBD1. This CDR3 spans 18 amino acids. Germline-derived CDR1 and CDR2 are LGHNT and FRNRAP. V shed 2 bases and J 5 bases; nucleotides not matched to a gene: 17.

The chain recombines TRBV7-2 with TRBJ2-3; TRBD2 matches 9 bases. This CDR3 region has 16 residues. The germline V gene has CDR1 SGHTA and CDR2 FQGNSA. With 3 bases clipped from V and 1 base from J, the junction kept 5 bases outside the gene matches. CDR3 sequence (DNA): TGTGCCAGCAGCTTGCGCGGGGGGGTGGGCACAGATACGCAGTATTTT. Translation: CASSLRGGVGTDTQYF. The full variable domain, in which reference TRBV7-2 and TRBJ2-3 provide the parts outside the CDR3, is GAGVSQSPSNKVTEKGKDVELRCDPISGHTALYWYRQSLGQGLEFLIYFQGNSAPDKSGLPSDRFSAERTGGSVSTLTIQRTQQEDSAVYLCASSLRGGVGTDTQYFGPGTRLTVL.

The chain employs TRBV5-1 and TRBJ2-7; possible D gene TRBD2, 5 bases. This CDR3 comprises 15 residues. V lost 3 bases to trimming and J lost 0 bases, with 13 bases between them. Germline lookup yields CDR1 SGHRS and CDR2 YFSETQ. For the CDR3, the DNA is TGCGCCAGCAGCTCCGGGGTCGCCAGCTCCTACGAGCAGTACTTC. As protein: CASSSGVASSYEQYF.

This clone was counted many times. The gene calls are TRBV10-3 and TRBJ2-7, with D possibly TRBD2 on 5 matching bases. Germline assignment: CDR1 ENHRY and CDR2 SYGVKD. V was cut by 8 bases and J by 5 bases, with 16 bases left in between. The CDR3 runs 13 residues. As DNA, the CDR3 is TGTGCCATCGGGAAGGGAAGGGAGAACGAGCAGTACTTC. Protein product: CAIGKGRENEQYF.

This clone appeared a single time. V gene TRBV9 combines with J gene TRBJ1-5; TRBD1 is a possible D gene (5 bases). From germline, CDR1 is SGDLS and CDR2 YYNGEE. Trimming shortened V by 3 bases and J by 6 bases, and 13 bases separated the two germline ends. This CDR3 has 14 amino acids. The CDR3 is CASSADVGGQPQHF. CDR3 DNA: TGTGCCAGCAGCGCGGACGTGGGGGGTCAGCCCCAGCATTTT.

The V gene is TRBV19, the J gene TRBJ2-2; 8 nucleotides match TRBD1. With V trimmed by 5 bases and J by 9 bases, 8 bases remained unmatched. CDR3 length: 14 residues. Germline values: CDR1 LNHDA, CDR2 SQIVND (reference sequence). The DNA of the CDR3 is TGTGCCAGTAGTCCACCGGGACAGGCCAGGGAGCTGTTTTTT. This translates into CASSPPGQARELFF.

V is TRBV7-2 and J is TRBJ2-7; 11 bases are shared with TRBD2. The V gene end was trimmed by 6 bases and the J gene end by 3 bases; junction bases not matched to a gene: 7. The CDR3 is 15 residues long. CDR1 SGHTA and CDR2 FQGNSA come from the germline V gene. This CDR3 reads CASRQGLAALYEQYF. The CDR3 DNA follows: TGTGCCAGCAGGCAGGGACTAGCGGCCCTCTACGAGCAGTACTTC.

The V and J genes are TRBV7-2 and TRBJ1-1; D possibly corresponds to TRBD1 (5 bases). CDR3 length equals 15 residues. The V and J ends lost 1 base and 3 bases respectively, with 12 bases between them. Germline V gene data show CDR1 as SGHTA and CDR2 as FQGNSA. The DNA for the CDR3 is TGTGCCAGCAGCTTAGGACAGATCGATTACACTGAAGCTTTCTTT. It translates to CASSLGQIDYTEAFF. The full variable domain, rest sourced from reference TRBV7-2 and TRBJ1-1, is GAGVSQSPSNKVTEKGKDVELRCDPISGHTALYWYRQSLGQGLEFLIYFQGNSAPDKSGLPSDRFSAERTGGSVSTLTIQRTQQEDSAVYLCASSLGQIDYTEAFFGQGTRLTVV.

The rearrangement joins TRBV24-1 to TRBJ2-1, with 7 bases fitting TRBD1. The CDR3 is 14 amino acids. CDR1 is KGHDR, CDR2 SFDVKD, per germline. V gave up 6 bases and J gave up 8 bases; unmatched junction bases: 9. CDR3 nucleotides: TGTGCCACCAGTCAGGGGGTCAACGGCGATGAGCAGTTCTTC. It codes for CATSQGVNGDEQFF.

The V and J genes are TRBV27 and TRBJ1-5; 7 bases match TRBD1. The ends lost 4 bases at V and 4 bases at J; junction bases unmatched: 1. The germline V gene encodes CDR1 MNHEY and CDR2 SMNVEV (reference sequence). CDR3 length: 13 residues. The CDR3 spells CASSSGQNQPQHF. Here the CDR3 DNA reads TGTGCCAGCAGTTCGGGACAGAATCAGCCCCAGCATTTT.

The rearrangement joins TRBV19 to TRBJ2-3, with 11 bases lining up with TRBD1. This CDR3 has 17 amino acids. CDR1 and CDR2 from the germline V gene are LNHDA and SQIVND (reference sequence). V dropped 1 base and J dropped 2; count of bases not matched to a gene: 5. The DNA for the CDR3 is TGTGCCAGTAGTATAGTGGGACAGGGGGAAATCACAGATACGCAGTATTTT. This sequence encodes CASSIVGQGEITDTQYF.

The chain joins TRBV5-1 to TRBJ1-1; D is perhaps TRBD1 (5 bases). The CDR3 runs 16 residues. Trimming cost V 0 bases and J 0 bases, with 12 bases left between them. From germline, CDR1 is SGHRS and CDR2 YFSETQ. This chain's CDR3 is CASSLATGWVNTEAFF. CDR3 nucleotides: TGCGCCAGCAGCTTGGCCACAGGTTGGGTGAACACTGAAGCTTTCTTT.

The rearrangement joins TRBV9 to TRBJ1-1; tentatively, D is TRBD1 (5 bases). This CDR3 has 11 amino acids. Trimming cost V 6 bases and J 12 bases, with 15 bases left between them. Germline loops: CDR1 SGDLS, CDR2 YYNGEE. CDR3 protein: CASNGPGGTFF. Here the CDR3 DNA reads TGTGCCAGCAACGGACCGGGGGGGACTTTCTTT.

The CDR3 loop reads CASSLQGGTDTQYF. The CDR3 DNA follows: TGCGCCAGCAGCTTGCAAGGGGGCACAGATACGCAGTATTTT. The genes are TRBV5-1 and TRBJ2-3; D is possibly TRBD1 (5 bases). The V and J ends lost 1 base and 1 base respectively, with 7 bases between them. CDR3 length: 14 residues. Germline V CDR1 and CDR2: SGHRS, YFSETQ.

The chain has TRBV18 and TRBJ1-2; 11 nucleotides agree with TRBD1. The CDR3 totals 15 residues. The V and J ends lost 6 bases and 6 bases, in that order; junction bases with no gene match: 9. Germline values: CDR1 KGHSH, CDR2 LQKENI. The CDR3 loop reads CASSPPGQGGDGYTF. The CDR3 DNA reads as TGTGCCAGCTCTCCGCCGGGACAGGGGGGCGATGGCTACACCTTC. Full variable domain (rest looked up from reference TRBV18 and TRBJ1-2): NAGVMQNPRHLVRRRGQEARLRCSPMKGHSHVYWYRQLPEEGLKFMVYLQKENIIDESGMPKERFSAEFPKEGPSILRIQQVVRGDSAAYFCASSPPGQGGDGYTFGSGTRLTVV.

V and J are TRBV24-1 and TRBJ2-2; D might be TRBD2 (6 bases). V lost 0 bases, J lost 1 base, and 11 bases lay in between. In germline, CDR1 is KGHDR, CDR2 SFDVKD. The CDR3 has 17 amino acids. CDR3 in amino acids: CATSDLRGTVNTGELFF. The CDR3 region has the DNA TGTGCCACCAGTGATTTGCGAGGGACTGTGAACACCGGGGAGCTGTTTTTT.

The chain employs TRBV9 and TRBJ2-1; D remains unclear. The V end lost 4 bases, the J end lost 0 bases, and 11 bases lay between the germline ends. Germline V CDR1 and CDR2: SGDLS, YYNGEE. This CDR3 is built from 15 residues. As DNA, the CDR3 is TGTGCCAGCAGCCCCGCGGCCAGCTCCTACAATGAGCAGTTCTTC. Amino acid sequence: CASSPAASSYNEQFF.

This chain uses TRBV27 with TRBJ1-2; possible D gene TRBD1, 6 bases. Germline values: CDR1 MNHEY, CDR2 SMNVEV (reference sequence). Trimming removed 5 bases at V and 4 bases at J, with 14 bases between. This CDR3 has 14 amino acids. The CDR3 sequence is CASSTQGVGYGYTF. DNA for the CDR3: TGTGCCAGCAGTACACAGGGAGTTGGCTATGGCTACACCTTC.

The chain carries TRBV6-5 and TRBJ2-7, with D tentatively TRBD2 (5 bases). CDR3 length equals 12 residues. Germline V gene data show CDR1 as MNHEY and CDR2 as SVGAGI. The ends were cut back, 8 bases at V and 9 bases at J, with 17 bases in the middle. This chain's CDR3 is CASGGRFHGQYF. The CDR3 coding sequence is TGTGCCAGCGGAGGACGGTTCCACGGGCAGTACTTC.

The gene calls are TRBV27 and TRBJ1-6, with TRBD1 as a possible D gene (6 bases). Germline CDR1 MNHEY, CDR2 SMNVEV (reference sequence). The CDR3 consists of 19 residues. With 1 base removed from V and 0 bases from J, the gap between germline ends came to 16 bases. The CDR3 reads CASSLYFEGGVSYNSPLHF. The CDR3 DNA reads TGTGCCAGCAGTTTATACTTCGAAGGGGGGGTCTCCTATAATTCACCCCTCCACTTT.

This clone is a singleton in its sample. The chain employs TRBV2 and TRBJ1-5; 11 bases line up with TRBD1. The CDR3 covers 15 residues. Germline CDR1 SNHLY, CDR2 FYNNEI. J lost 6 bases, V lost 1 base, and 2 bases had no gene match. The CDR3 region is CASSEGTGGLQPQHF. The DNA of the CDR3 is TGTGCCAGCAGTGAAGGGACAGGGGGCCTTCAGCCCCAGCATTTT.

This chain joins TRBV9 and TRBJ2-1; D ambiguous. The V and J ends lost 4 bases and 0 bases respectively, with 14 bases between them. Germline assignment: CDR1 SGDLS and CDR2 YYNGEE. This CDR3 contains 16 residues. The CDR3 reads CASSLRGPSSYNEQFF. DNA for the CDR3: TGTGCCAGCAGCCTCAGAGGTCCGAGCTCCTACAATGAGCAGTTCTTC. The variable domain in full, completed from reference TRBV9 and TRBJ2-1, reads DSGVTQTPKHLITATGQRVTLRCSPRSGDLSVYWYQQSLDQGLQFLIQYYNGEERAKGNILERFSAQQFPDLHSELNLSSLELGDSALYFCASSLRGPSSYNEQFFGPGTRLTVL.

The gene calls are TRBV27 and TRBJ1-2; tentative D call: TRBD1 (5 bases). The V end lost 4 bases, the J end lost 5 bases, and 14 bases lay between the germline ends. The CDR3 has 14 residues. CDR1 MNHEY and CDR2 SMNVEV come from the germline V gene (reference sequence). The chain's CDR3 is CASSSGSRLYGYTF. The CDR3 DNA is TGTGCCAGCAGTTCAGGGTCCCGGTTATATGGCTACACCTTC.

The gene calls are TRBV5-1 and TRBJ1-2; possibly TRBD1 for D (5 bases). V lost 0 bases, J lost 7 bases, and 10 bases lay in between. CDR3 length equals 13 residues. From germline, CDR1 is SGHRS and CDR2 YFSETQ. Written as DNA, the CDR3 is TGCGCCAGCAGCTTGGGGTCAGGGTCTGGCTACACCTTC. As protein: CASSLGSGSGYTF.

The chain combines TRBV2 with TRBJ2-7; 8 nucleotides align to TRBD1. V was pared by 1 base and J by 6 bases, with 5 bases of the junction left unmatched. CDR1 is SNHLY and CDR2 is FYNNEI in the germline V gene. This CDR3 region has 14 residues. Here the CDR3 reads CASSEGQGAREQYF. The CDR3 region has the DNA TGTGCCAGCAGTGAAGGGCAGGGGGCGCGCGAGCAGTACTTC.

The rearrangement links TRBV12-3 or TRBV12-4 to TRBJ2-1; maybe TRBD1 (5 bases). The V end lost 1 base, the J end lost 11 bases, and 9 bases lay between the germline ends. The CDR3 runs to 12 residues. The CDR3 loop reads CASSLGQSKQFF. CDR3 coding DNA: TGTGCCAGCAGTTTAGGACAGAGCAAGCAGTTCTTC.

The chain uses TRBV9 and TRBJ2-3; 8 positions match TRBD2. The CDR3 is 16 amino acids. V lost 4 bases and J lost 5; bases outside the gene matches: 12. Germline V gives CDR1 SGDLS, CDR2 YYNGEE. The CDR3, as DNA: TGTGCCAGCAGCCCTAGCCCCCGGGGGGGGATAGATACGCAGTATTTT. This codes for CASSPSPRGGIDTQYF. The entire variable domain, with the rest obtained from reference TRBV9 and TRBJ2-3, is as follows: DSGVTQTPKHLITATGQRVTLRCSPRSGDLSVYWYQQSLDQGLQFLIQYYNGEERAKGNILERFSAQQFPDLHSELNLSSLELGDSALYFCASSPSPRGGIDTQYFGPGTRLTVL.